Below are 11 T cell receptor beta chains sequenced from a single sample in a study of T cell responses to AZD1222 COVID-19 vaccine. Sequencing used immunoSEQ multiplex PCR; TCRdb keeps in-frame clones, though not all of them. The table has about 99,000 clones, roughly 90% seen once; the top ten hold about 2.9%. The sample consisted of peripheral blood, taken on day 0 of AZD1222 vaccination. All receptors derive from an adult in good health.

The chain is built from TRBV30 and TRBJ2-7; D gene ambiguous. The V end was cut by 4 bases, the J end by 5 bases, with 9 bases between. The CDR3 spans 11 residues. Germline V lookup: CDR1 GTSNPN, CDR2 SVGIG (reference sequence). The CDR3 spells CAWKVWDEQYF. DNA of the CDR3: TGTGCCTGGAAAGTTTGGGACGAGCAGTACTTC.

The rearrangement joins TRBV19 to TRBJ2-7; a weak D match, TRBD1 (6 bases). The CDR3 length is 14 residues. The V end was cut by 2 bases, the J end by 3 bases, with 11 bases between. Germline CDR1 is LNHDA and CDR2 is SQIVND (reference sequence). As DNA, the CDR3 is TGTGCCAGTAGTATAACCCAGGGGATCTACGAGCAGTACTTC. Translating it yields CASSITQGIYEQYF.

This clone was observed a handful of times. The V call is TRBV18, the J call TRBJ2-1; no definite D call. Germline loops: CDR1 KGHSH, CDR2 LQKENI. This CDR3 is 15 amino acids long. Trimming shortened V by 3 bases and J by 2 bases, and 11 bases separated the two germline ends. The CDR3 loop reads CASSPVVSPYNEQFF. CDR3 DNA: TGTGCCAGCTCACCCGTCGTGTCGCCCTACAATGAGCAGTTCTTC.

The chain uses TRBV14 and TRBJ1-1, with D unclear. V lost 4 bases to trimming and J lost 3 bases, with 18 bases between them. The germline gives CDR1 SGHDN, CDR2 FVKESK. This CDR3 contains 16 residues. The CDR3 nucleotides are TGTGCCAGCAGCCCCTACGGGATGGGAGGCTACACTGAAGCTTTCTTT. Translated: CASSPYGMGGYTEAFF.

V and J are TRBV15 and TRBJ1-2; D gene ambiguous. The germline V and J ends were trimmed by 1 base and 4 bases, with 16 bases remaining between them. This CDR3 spans 16 amino acids. The V gene's germline CDR1 is LNHNV and CDR2 YYDKDF (reference sequence). The CDR3 here is CATSRVILGRRYGYTF. The CDR3 nucleotides read TGTGCCACCAGCAGAGTCATCCTGGGTCGTCGCTATGGCTACACCTTC.

The rearrangement joins TRBV6-5 to TRBJ2-3, with a weak D call TRBD1 (5 bases). V lost 7 bases and J 3 bases, leaving 11 bases between the germline ends. The CDR3 has 13 amino acids. Looked up from germline, CDR1 is MNHEY and CDR2 is SVGAGI. The DNA for the CDR3 is TGTGCCAGCAAGGTGAAGGGGACAGATACGCAGTATTTT. Protein product: CASKVKGTDTQYF.

The chain links TRBV6-2 or TRBV6-3 to TRBJ1-1, with 8 bases lining up with TRBD1. Germline trimming cut 6 bases from V and 0 bases from J; bases unmatched to any gene: 12. Germline CDR1 MNHEY, CDR2 SVGEGT. The CDR3 contains 17 residues. CDR3 protein: CASSPGQGGGMNTEAFF. CDR3 DNA sequence: TGTGCCAGCAGCCCAGGACAGGGAGGGGGGATGAACACTGAAGCTTTCTTT.

The chain employs TRBV12-3 or TRBV12-4 and TRBJ1-1; D ambiguous. V lost 5 bases to trimming and J lost 9 bases, with 13 bases between them. This CDR3 is built from 12 residues. The CDR3 DNA is TGTGCCAGCAGTAGCGGTCAGACGAAAGCTTTCTTT. It encodes CASSSGQTKAFF.

This sequence joins TRBV25-1 and TRBJ1-2, with D perhaps matching TRBD1 (5 bases). Looked up from germline, CDR1 is MGHDK and CDR2 is SYGVNS. CDR3 length: 12 residues. V gave up 7 bases and J gave up 6 bases, with 12 bases separating them. CDR3 loop: CASIGASDGYTF. CDR3 in DNA: TGTGCCAGCATTGGGGCCTCGGATGGCTACACCTTC.

V usage is TRBV27 and J usage is TRBJ2-7, with TRBD2 as a possible D gene (7 bases). The CDR3 contains 16 residues. Trimming removed 1 base at V and 1 base at J, with 14 bases between. Germline CDR1 reads MNHEY; CDR2 reads SMNVEV (reference sequence). DNA for the CDR3: TGTGCCAGCAGTTTATTGGGGGGGGCGCGTTCCTACGAGCAGTACTTC. Encoded protein: CASSLLGGARSYEQYF.

The chain has TRBV6-2 or TRBV6-3 and TRBJ1-1; no definite D call. CDR1 is MNHEY, CDR2 SVGEGT, per germline. CDR3 length: 14 residues. V lost 8 bases and J 1 base, leaving 14 bases between the germline ends. CDR3 nucleotides: TGTGCCAGCCGTTCGATGGCGGGGAACACTGAAGCTTTCTTT. Translating gives CASRSMAGNTEAFF.